The clone carrying this T cell receptor (beta chain) was seen a single time. A read error likely explains this, since a far larger clone differs by one base. The V gene lost 4 bases and the J gene lost 12 bases, with 25 bases spanning the gap. This CDR3 region has 16 residues. Germline V gene lookup returns CDR1 SGDLS and CDR2 YYNGEE. The sample is drawn from a study of low-dose radiotherapy and immunotherapy resistance in tumors. About the research overall: The treatment that patients received was intravenous nivolumab 240 mg every two weeks plus ipilimumab 1 mg/kg every six weeks.

TRAV- and TRBV-specific primers, spanning alpha and beta chains, primed first-strand cDNA. For amplifying TCRs, the PCR ran for 20 to 25 cycles with Phusion, which was used together with a constant-region primer and the adapter on the V primers. TCRdb recomputed calls from the reads with MiXCR, one row per CDR3 protein. The repertoire holds 65,000 to 90,000 distinct CDR3 sequences, with 15% to 20% as singletons. Time point noted: before trial treatment. It was nivolumab, ipilimumab, aspirin, low-dose cyclophosphamide and low-dose radiotherapy that donors received. V usage is TRBV9 and J usage is TRBJ1-4; D is ambiguous. This material consisted of PBMCs, taken before treatment. This TCR was recovered from a male donor with prostate cancer. In DNA, the CDR3 is TGTGCCAGCAGCCAAGATCCTGGGCGAGGTGGGGAAGAACTGTTTTTT. This gives the protein CASSQDPGRGGEELFF.